This passage covers 27 T cell receptor beta chains from one sample sequenced in a study of T cells in tumors after PD-1 blockade. TCRdb keeps only in-frame clones here, not all; method: immunoSEQ multiplex PCR. The data contain 40,000 to 55,000 clones, 60% to 80% of them singletons. This specimen consisted of PBMCs, obtained before anti-PD-1 treatment. The receptors originated from a human donor with basal cell carcinoma.

This clone has a single count. The V and J genes are TRBV4-2 and TRBJ2-1; the D gene is possibly TRBD2 (5 bases). The V gene's germline CDR1 is LGHNA and CDR2 YNFKEQ. The CDR3 length is 15 residues. V was pared by 6 bases and J by 0 bases, with 12 bases between. The CDR3 region is CASRPSSRSYNEQFF. In nucleotides, the CDR3 is TGTGCCAGCAGACCCTCTAGCCGCTCCTACAATGAGCAGTTCTTC.

The chain carries TRBV7-6 and TRBJ2-2; 11 bases map to TRBD2. The CDR3 loop spans 16 amino acids. Looked up from germline, CDR1 is SGHVS and CDR2 is FNYEAQ. V lost 4 bases to trimming and J lost 5 bases; unmatched junction nucleotides: 6. In nucleotides, the CDR3 is TGTGCCAGCAGCTCCCTGACTAGCGGGAAAACCGGGGAGCTGTTTTTT. Translating it yields CASSSLTSGKTGELFF.

Only a few counts were recorded for this clone. The chain carries TRBV19 and TRBJ1-2; perhaps TRBD1 as D (5 bases). CDR3 length equals 14 residues. Germline loops: CDR1 LNHDA, CDR2 SQIVND (reference sequence). V was trimmed by 7 bases and J by 3 bases, leaving 15 bases between them. The CDR3 loop reads CASTMGGGDYGYTF. The CDR3 bases are TGTGCCAGTACCATGGGGGGAGGCGACTATGGCTACACCTTC.

This clone turned up a few times. J is TRBJ2-7 and V is TRBV2, with TRBD2 matching 11 bases. Unmatched junction bases numbered 8, after V lost 4 bases and J lost 6 bases. The CDR3 extends over 15 amino acids. Germline CDR1 SNHLY, CDR2 FYNNEI. CDR3 in DNA: TGTGCCAGCAGTGCAACTAGCGGGAGAGGAGGCGAGCAGTACTTC. Its translation is CASSATSGRGGEQYF.

V usage is TRBV3-1 (or the pseudogene TRBV3-2) and J usage is TRBJ2-3; the match to TRBD1 covers 7 bases. Germline V gene sequence: CDR1 LGHDT, CDR2 YNNKEL (reference sequence). The CDR3 loop spans 14 amino acids. Germline trimming cut 2 bases from V and 9 bases from J; bases unmatched to any gene: 8. In DNA form, the CDR3 reads TGTGCCAGCAGCCAAAGGGGGCCTTGGGGCACGCAGTATTTT. This translates into CASSQRGPWGTQYF.

This chain links TRBV10-3 with TRBJ2-4; D tentatively fits TRBD1 or TRBD2 (7 bases each). CDR1 is ENHRY, CDR2 SYGVKD, per germline. V lost 10 bases and J 6 bases, leaving 19 bases between the germline ends. The length of the CDR3 is 14 residues. The CDR3 protein is CATSRQGGINIQYF. The CDR3 DNA follows: TGTGCCACCAGCCGCCAGGGGGGGATAAACATTCAGTACTTC.

This clone came up once. The V gene is TRBV19, the J gene TRBJ2-7; either TRBD1 or TRBD2 may supply D (5 bases each). CDR3 length: 15 residues. Trimming stripped 0 bases from V and 2 bases from J, with 11 bases between. Germline lookup yields CDR1 LNHDA and CDR2 SQIVND (reference sequence). CDR3 residues: CASSIDLGRTYEQYF. CDR3 DNA: TGTGCCAGTAGTATAGATCTGGGACGGACCTACGAGCAGTACTTC.

The chain employs TRBV18 and TRBJ2-2; D is undetermined. The CDR3 is 15 residues long. Germline CDR1 and CDR2: KGHSH and LQKENI. V lost 4 bases and J lost 1, with 10 bases in between. CDR3 DNA sequence: TGTGCCAGCTCACTAGACTCCCGGAACACCGGGGAGCTGTTTTTT. This translates into CASSLDSRNTGELFF.

There are a few counts of this clone. This rearrangement joins TRBV28 to TRBJ2-4; 9 bases match TRBD2. V gave up 1 base and J gave up 7 bases; unmatched junction bases: 8. The CDR3 runs 16 residues. Germline assignment: CDR1 MDHEN and CDR2 SYDVKM. CDR3 residues: CASSLYRRRGGNIQYF. DNA of the CDR3: TGTGCCAGCAGTTTATACCGTAGGCGGGGGGGCAACATTCAGTACTTC.

The V gene is TRBV5-4, the J gene TRBJ1-2, with 7 bases lining up with TRBD1. From germline, CDR1 is SGHNT and CDR2 YYREEE (reference sequence). The J segment lost 2 bases and the V segment lost 4 bases, leaving 11 bases of the junction unmatched. The CDR3 length is 16 residues. This CDR3 reads CASSGGDSRSNYGYTF. In DNA, the CDR3 is TGTGCCAGCAGCGGCGGGGACAGTAGGTCCAACTATGGCTACACCTTC. Full variable domain (outside the CDR3, taken from reference TRBV5-4 and TRBJ1-2): ETGVTQSPTHLIKTRGQQVTLRCSSQSGHNTVSWYQQALGQGPQFIFQYYREEENGRGNFPPRFSGLQFPNYSSELNVNALELDDSALYLCASSGGDSRSNYGYTFGSGTRLTVV.

V usage is TRBV27 and J usage is TRBJ2-6; D might be TRBD1 (6 bases). The CDR3 extends over 16 amino acids. Trimming removed 6 bases at V and 2 bases at J, with 14 bases between. The V gene's germline CDR1 is MNHEY and CDR2 SMNVEV (reference sequence). This CDR3 is CASSPQGMAGANVLTF. The CDR3 nucleotides read TGTGCCAGCAGCCCACAGGGCATGGCTGGGGCCAACGTCCTGACTTTC.

The CDR3 reads CASSKGGRYGYTF. The CDR3 DNA sequence: TGTGCCAGCAGCAAGGGGGGGCGGTATGGCTACACCTTC. The chain employs TRBV6-5 and TRBJ1-2, with D perhaps TRBD1 (6 bases). The germline V gene encodes CDR1 MNHEY and CDR2 SVGAGI. V shed 6 bases and J shed 5 bases, with 13 bases lying between them. This CDR3 comprises 13 residues.

A word on this clone: This CDR3 is also generated by other DNA sequences in the sample. The genes are TRBV2 and TRBJ2-2, with 13 positions matching TRBD2. The CDR3 length is 16 residues. V shed 6 bases and J 1 base; nucleotides not matched to a gene: 2. The V gene's germline CDR1 is SNHLY and CDR2 FYNNEI. The CDR3 DNA reads as TGTGCCAGCAGGAGACTAGCGGGAGGGAACACCGGGGAGCTGTTTTTT. It is translated as CASRRLAGGNTGELFF. Supplemented by reference TRBV2 and TRBJ2-2, the full variable domain reads EPEVTQTPSHQVTQMGQEVILRCVPISNHLYFYWYRQILGQKVEFLVSFYNNEISEKSEIFDDQFSVERPDGSNFTLKIRSTKLEDSAMYFCASRRLAGGNTGELFFGEGSRLTVL.

This chain joins TRBV10-2 and TRBJ2-1; 11 nucleotides line up with TRBD1. From germline, CDR1 is WSHSY and CDR2 SAAADI. V trimming: 8 bases; J trimming: 10 bases; junction bases outside the gene matches: 10. The CDR3 has 14 amino acids. The CDR3 region has the DNA TGCGCCAGCTGGGACAGGGGGGACCTTCGGGAGCAGTTCTTC. Its protein product is CASWDRGDLREQFF.

The chain uses TRBV7-3 and TRBJ2-1; a possible D gene is TRBD2 (6 bases). The CDR3 is 19 amino acids. Trimming pared 1 base from V and 4 bases from J, leaving 23 bases between. The germline gives CDR1 SGHTA, CDR2 FQGTGA. The CDR3 is CASSLMGGAPRGSYNEQFF. CDR3 nucleotide sequence: TGTGCCAGCAGCTTAATGGGGGGTGCCCCCCGGGGGTCTTACAATGAGCAGTTCTTC. Drawing the rest from reference TRBV7-3 and TRBJ2-1, the complete variable domain is GAGVSQTPSNKVTEKGKYVELRCDPISGHTALYWYRQSLGQGPEFLIYFQGTGAADDSGLPNDRFFAVRPEGSVSTLKIQRTERGDSAVYLCASSLMGGAPRGSYNEQFFGPGTRLTVL.

CDR3 loop: CAITGQANQPQHF. CDR3 DNA sequence: TGTGCCATCACGGGCCAGGCGAATCAGCCCCAGCATTTT. The gene calls are TRBV10-3 and TRBJ1-5; D gene uncertain. V was shortened by 7 bases and J by 4 bases, with 11 bases between the two germline ends. Looked up from germline, CDR1 is ENHRY and CDR2 is SYGVKD. CDR3 length equals 13 residues.

The chain carries TRBV7-9 and TRBJ1-2, with TRBD1 as a possible D gene (5 bases). CDR1 and CDR2 (germline): SEHNR, FQNEAQ (reference sequence). V was cut by 2 bases and J by 3 bases, with 7 bases left in between. The CDR3 is made up of 13 amino acids. CDR3 amino acids: CASSLWGYYGYTF. The CDR3 nucleotides are TGTGCCAGCAGCTTATGGGGGTACTATGGCTACACCTTC.

The genes are TRBV27 and TRBJ1-6; D is possibly TRBD1 (6 bases). There are 16 residues in the CDR3. CDR1 is MNHEY and CDR2 is SMNVEV in the germline V gene (reference sequence). V was trimmed by 4 bases and J by 0 bases, leaving 10 bases between them. CDR3 amino acids: CASSSQGSSYNSPLHF. CDR3 DNA: TGTGCCAGCAGTTCGCAGGGGAGCTCCTATAATTCACCCCTCCACTTT.

The chain is built from TRBV7-6 and TRBJ2-7; 7 bases map to TRBD1. This CDR3 region has 15 residues. Germline V gene sequence: CDR1 SGHVS, CDR2 FNYEAQ. With V trimmed by 3 bases and J by 0 bases, 5 bases remained unmatched. The CDR3 DNA reads as TGTGCCAGCAGCTTTCAACAGGGGAGCTCCTACGAGCAGTACTTC. It is translated as CASSFQQGSSYEQYF.

The chain employs TRBV5-1 and TRBJ2-1; possible D gene TRBD2, 6 bases. CDR3 length equals 15 residues. Trimming cost V 0 bases and J 2 bases, with 9 bases left between them. Germline values: CDR1 SGHRS, CDR2 YFSETQ. The CDR3 sequence: CASSLDGSPYNEQFF. CDR3 nucleotide sequence: TGCGCCAGCAGCTTGGACGGGAGTCCCTACAATGAGCAGTTCTTC.

The CDR3 loop is CAISESREGRSPLHF. Here the CDR3 DNA reads TGTGCCATCAGTGAGTCAAGGGAGGGCCGCTCACCCCTCCACTTT. The chain uses TRBV10-3 and TRBJ1-6; D is unresolved. The germline gives CDR1 ENHRY, CDR2 SYGVKD. The length of the CDR3 is 15 residues. The V gene lost 0 bases and the J gene lost 10 bases, with 13 bases spanning the gap.

This clone turned up a few times. J is TRBJ1-4 and V is TRBV6-5, with D maybe TRBD1 (5 bases). The V and J ends lost 0 bases and 12 bases respectively, with 11 bases between them. The CDR3 is 13 amino acids. Germline values: CDR1 MNHEY, CDR2 SVGAGI. CDR3: CASSYSSEGELFF. The CDR3 DNA follows: TGTGCCAGCAGTTACTCGAGTGAAGGGGAACTGTTTTTT.

CDR3 coding DNA: TGTGCCTGGAGTGTAGGTCTCCTTCCCAGCGGCGGCTACACCTTC. Its protein product is CAWSVGLLPSGGYTF. The V gene is TRBV30, the J gene TRBJ1-2; D gene ambiguous. V dropped 0 bases and J dropped 8 bases, with 19 bases sitting between them. This CDR3 region has 15 residues. The germline V gene has CDR1 GTSNPN and CDR2 SVGIG (reference sequence). The full variable domain, with the rest looked up from reference TRBV30 and TRBJ1-2, is SQTIHQWPATLVQPVGSPLSLECTVEGTSNPNLYWYRQAAGRGLQLLFYSVGIGQISSEVPQNLSASRPQDRQFILSSKKLLLSDSGFYLCAWSVGLLPSGGYTFGSGTRLTVV.

The chain couples TRBV30 to TRBJ2-5; 7 bases are a match to TRBD1. CDR1 is GTSNPN and CDR2 is SVGIG in the germline V gene (reference sequence). V was clipped by 3 bases and J by 2 bases; unmatched bases: 9. CDR3 length: 15 residues. DNA of the CDR3: TGTGCCTGGAGGGTTAGGGGCAGGGGGCAAGAGACCCAGTACTTC. Residues: CAWRVRGRGQETQYF.

The chain recombines TRBV9 with TRBJ2-3; D call uncertain. The CDR3 runs 15 residues. The V end was cut by 4 bases, the J end by 2 bases, with 14 bases between. The germline V gene has CDR1 SGDLS and CDR2 YYNGEE. The CDR3 sequence: CASSNTPINTDTQYF. In DNA, the CDR3 is TGTGCCAGCAGCAATACCCCGATAAACACAGATACGCAGTATTTT. Drawing the rest from reference TRBV9 and TRBJ2-3, the complete variable domain is DSGVTQTPKHLITATGQRVTLRCSPRSGDLSVYWYQQSLDQGLQFLIQYYNGEERAKGNILERFSAQQFPDLHSELNLSSLELGDSALYFCASSNTPINTDTQYFGPGTRLTVL.

This sequence joins TRBV20-1 and TRBJ2-3, with a tentative D call TRBD1 (6 bases). Germline V lookup: CDR1 DFQATT, CDR2 SNEGSKA (reference sequence). V lost 6 bases and J lost 3, with 7 bases in between. The CDR3 is 11 amino acids. CDR3 protein: CSAGQTDTQYF. The CDR3 DNA is TGCAGTGCAGGACAGACAGATACGCAGTATTTT.

CDR3 sequence reads: CSASRQHGYTF. The DNA of the CDR3 is TGCAGTGCATCCCGACAGCATGGCTACACCTTC. The chain links TRBV20-1 to TRBJ1-2, with TRBD1 as a possible D gene (5 bases). This CDR3 spans 11 amino acids. Between the trimmed V and J ends, which lost 6 bases and 6 bases, there was a span of 11 bases. Germline CDR1 is DFQATT and CDR2 is SNEGSKA (reference sequence).